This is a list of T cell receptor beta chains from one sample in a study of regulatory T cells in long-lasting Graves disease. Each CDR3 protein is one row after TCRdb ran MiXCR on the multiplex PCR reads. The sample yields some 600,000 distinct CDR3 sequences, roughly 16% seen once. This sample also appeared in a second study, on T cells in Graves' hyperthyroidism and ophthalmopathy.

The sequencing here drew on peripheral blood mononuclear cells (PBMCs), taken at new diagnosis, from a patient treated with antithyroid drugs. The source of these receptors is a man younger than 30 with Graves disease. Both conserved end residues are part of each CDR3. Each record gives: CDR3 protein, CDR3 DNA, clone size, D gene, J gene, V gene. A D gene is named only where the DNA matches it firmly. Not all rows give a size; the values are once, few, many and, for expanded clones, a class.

CDR3 protein: CAISGGVGLGNEQFF; CDR3 DNA: TGTGCCATCAGCGGGGGGGTGGGACTCGGGAATGAGCAGTTCTTC; clone size: many; D gene: TRBD2; J gene: TRBJ2-1; V gene: TRBV10-3
CDR3 protein: CASSMTRTSYNEQFF; CDR3 DNA: TGTGCCAGCAGCATGACACGGACCTCCTACAATGAGCAGTTCTTC; clone size: -; D gene: -; J gene: TRBJ2-1; V gene: TRBV7-9
CDR3 protein: CASRSDGLETQYF; CDR3 DNA: TGTGCCAGCAGATCGGACGGACTGGAGACCCAGTACTTC; clone size: -; D gene: -; J gene: TRBJ2-5; V gene: TRBV6-1
CDR3 protein: CSASRPGRDTQYF; CDR3 DNA: TGCAGTGCTAGTCGGCCGGGGCGCGATACGCAGTATTTT; clone size: few; D gene: -; J gene: TRBJ2-3; V gene: TRBV20-1
CDR3 protein: CASEGSTDTQYF; CDR3 DNA: TGTGCCAGCGAGGGCAGCACAGATACGCAGTATTTT; clone size: -; D gene: -; J gene: TRBJ2-3; V gene: TRBV28
CDR3 protein: CASSIGSQLNTEAFF; CDR3 DNA: TGTGCCAGTAGTATAGGCAGTCAGCTGAACACTGAAGCTTTCTTT; clone size: many; D gene: -; J gene: TRBJ1-1; V gene: TRBV19
CDR3 protein: CASTLEGHLNTEAFF; CDR3 DNA: TGTGCCAGCACCCTGGAGGGACATTTGAACACTGAAGCTTTCTTT; clone size: -; D gene: -; J gene: TRBJ1-1; V gene: TRBV5-5
CDR3 protein: CASSVRLAGPGETQYF; CDR3 DNA: TGTGCCAGCAGCGTGAGACTAGCGGGCCCGGGGGAGACCCAGTACTTC; clone size: many; D gene: TRBD2; J gene: TRBJ2-5; V gene: TRBV9
CDR3 protein: CASSPTGPPAEAFF; CDR3 DNA: TGTGCCAGCTCACCAACCGGGCCGCCGGCTGAAGCTTTCTTT; clone size: many; D gene: -; J gene: TRBJ1-1; V gene: TRBV18
CDR3 protein: CASSFGRSGANVLTF; CDR3 DNA: TGTGCCAGCAGCTTTGGACGCTCTGGGGCCAACGTCCTGACTTTC; clone size: few; D gene: -; J gene: TRBJ2-6; V gene: TRBV7-3
CDR3 protein: CASSFELGFEQFF; CDR3 DNA: TGCGCCAGCAGCTTTGAACTGGGGTTTGAGCAGTTCTTC; clone size: many; D gene: -; J gene: TRBJ2-1; V gene: TRBV5-1
CDR3 protein: CASSQERPGLAGSYNEQFF; CDR3 DNA: TGTGCCAGCAGCCAAGAAAGGCCGGGACTAGCGGGATCCTACAATGAGCAGTTCTTC; clone size: few; D gene: TRBD2; J gene: TRBJ2-1; V gene: TRBV4-2
CDR3 protein: CASSLPGPGLHYNEQFF; CDR3 DNA: TGTGCCAGCAGCTTACCGGGCCCCGGGCTTCATTACAATGAGCAGTTCTTC; clone size: few; D gene: -; J gene: TRBJ2-1; V gene: TRBV7-8
CDR3 protein: CASTLVRGNEQFF; CDR3 DNA: TGTGCCAGCACCCTAGTAAGAGGTAATGAGCAGTTCTTC; clone size: many; D gene: -; J gene: TRBJ2-1; V gene: TRBV27
CDR3 protein: CASSITLNTEAFF; CDR3 DNA: TGTGCCAGTAGTATTACTTTGAACACTGAAGCTTTCTTT; clone size: -; D gene: -; J gene: TRBJ1-1; V gene: TRBV19
CDR3 protein: CASGSRGWEQYF; CDR3 DNA: TGTGCTAGTGGTTCCAGGGGTTGGGAGCAGTACTTC; clone size: many; D gene: -; J gene: TRBJ2-7; V gene: TRBV12-5
CDR3 protein: CSATDRGIWSGNQPQHF; CDR3 DNA: TGCAGTGCCACCGACAGGGGGATTTGGTCGGGCAATCAGCCCCAGCATTTT; clone size: many; D gene: TRBD1; J gene: TRBJ1-5; V gene: TRBV20-1
CDR3 protein: CASRTAGTVHSGANVLTF; CDR3 DNA: TGTGCCAGCAGAACAGCCGGGACTGTACATTCTGGGGCCAACGTCCTGACTTTC; clone size: many; D gene: -; J gene: TRBJ2-6; V gene: TRBV5-6
CDR3 protein: CASSRPGRWNSYEQYF; CDR3 DNA: TGTGCCAGCAGTAGGCCGGGACGGTGGAACTCCTACGAGCAGTACTTC; clone size: -; D gene: -; J gene: TRBJ2-7; V gene: TRBV6-1
CDR3 protein: CSARDVAGYIYEQFF; CDR3 DNA: TGCAGTGCTAGAGATGTAGCGGGATATATCTATGAGCAGTTCTTC; clone size: -; D gene: TRBD2; J gene: TRBJ2-1; V gene: TRBV20-1
CDR3 protein: CASSEVPSGSTDTQYF; CDR3 DNA: TGTGCCAGCAGTGAAGTCCCTAGCGGGAGCACAGATACGCAGTATTTT; clone size: many; D gene: TRBD2; J gene: TRBJ2-3; V gene: TRBV6-1
CDR3 protein: CVGRVTENTEAFF; CDR3 DNA: TGTGTCGGGAGGGTGACTGAGAACACTGAAGCTTTCTTT; clone size: -; D gene: -; J gene: TRBJ1-1; V gene: TRBV6-2/TRBV6-3
CDR3 protein: CASSLTSSGTWGGELFF; CDR3 DNA: TGTGCCAGCAGCTTAACATCCAGCGGGACCTGGGGCGGGGAGCTGTTTTTT; clone size: few; D gene: TRBD2; J gene: TRBJ2-2; V gene: TRBV7-9
CDR3 protein: CASSRFEAGDTQYF; CDR3 DNA: TGTGCCAGCTCACGGTTTGAAGCGGGTGATACGCAGTATTTT; clone size: many; D gene: -; J gene: TRBJ2-3; V gene: TRBV18
CDR3 protein: CATSSGSEANVLTF; CDR3 DNA: TGCGCCACCTCTAGCGGGAGCGAGGCCAACGTCCTGACTTTC; clone size: -; D gene: TRBD2; J gene: TRBJ2-6; V gene: TRBV10-1
CDR3 protein: CASSPALVTYNEQFF; CDR3 DNA: TGTGCCAGCAGCCCGGCGTTGGTCACCTACAATGAGCAGTTCTTC; clone size: few; D gene: -; J gene: TRBJ2-1; V gene: TRBV7-3
CDR3 protein: CASSASRTPNSGNTIYF; CDR3 DNA: TGTGCCAGTAGTGCTTCCAGGACCCCTAATTCTGGAAACACCATATATTTT; clone size: -; D gene: -; J gene: TRBJ1-3; V gene: TRBV19
CDR3 protein: CASSTEREGRQYF; CDR3 DNA: TGTGCCAGCAGCACGGAGCGGGAGGGCCGGCAGTATTTT; clone size: -; D gene: TRBD2; J gene: TRBJ2-3; V gene: TRBV7-3
CDR3 protein: CASSLLGEGEQFF; CDR3 DNA: TGTGCCAGCAGCTTGTTAGGGGAGGGTGAGCAGTTCTTC; clone size: -; D gene: TRBD2; J gene: TRBJ2-1; V gene: TRBV5-6
CDR3 protein: CASSPRGNSHNEQFF; CDR3 DNA: TGCGCCAGCAGCCCCCGGGGGAACAGCCACAATGAGCAGTTCTTC; clone size: -; D gene: -; J gene: TRBJ2-1; V gene: TRBV4-1
CDR3 protein: CSARVVGGGPDTQYF; CDR3 DNA: TGCAGTGCTAGAGTGGTAGGGGGAGGGCCGGATACGCAGTATTTT; clone size: few; D gene: -; J gene: TRBJ2-3; V gene: TRBV20-1
CDR3 protein: CASSNRDIGETQYF; CDR3 DNA: TGTGCCAGCTCCAACAGGGATATTGGGGAGACCCAGTACTTC; clone size: -; D gene: -; J gene: TRBJ2-5; V gene: TRBV19
CDR3 protein: CASTENFGDGYTF; CDR3 DNA: TGTGCCAGCACCGAAAACTTTGGGGATGGCTACACCTTC; clone size: -; D gene: -; J gene: TRBJ1-2; V gene: TRBV7-9
CDR3 protein: CASSIGAGASDTQYF; CDR3 DNA: TGTGCCAGTAGTATCGGAGCGGGAGCCTCAGATACGCAGTATTTT; clone size: -; D gene: TRBD2; J gene: TRBJ2-3; V gene: TRBV19
CDR3 protein: CAWSPSLVAEQFF; CDR3 DNA: TGTGCCTGGAGCCCAAGCCTAGTGGCTGAGCAGTTCTTC; clone size: many; D gene: -; J gene: TRBJ2-1; V gene: TRBV30
CDR3 protein: CASSLQADSYEQYF; CDR3 DNA: TGTGCCAGCAGCTTGCAAGCGGACTCCTACGAGCAGTACTTC; clone size: -; D gene: -; J gene: TRBJ2-7; V gene: TRBV5-1
CDR3 protein: CAWMVASGNTIYF; CDR3 DNA: TGTGCCTGGATGGTTGCCTCTGGAAACACCATATATTTT; clone size: few; D gene: -; J gene: TRBJ1-3; V gene: TRBV30
CDR3 protein: CARRASADAQYF; CDR3 DNA: TGTGCCCGGAGGGCGTCGGCAGATGCGCAGTATTTT; clone size: few; D gene: -; J gene: TRBJ2-3; V gene: TRBV30
CDR3 protein: CASSASGTSFYEQYF; CDR3 DNA: TGTGCCAGCAGCGCCTCCGGGACGTCTTTCTACGAGCAGTACTTC; clone size: many; D gene: -; J gene: TRBJ2-7; V gene: TRBV7-9
CDR3 protein: CASSLVGRREQFF; CDR3 DNA: TGTGCCAGCAGTTTAGTGGGCCGTCGGGAGCAGTTCTTC; clone size: -; D gene: -; J gene: TRBJ2-1; V gene: TRBV12-3/TRBV12-4
CDR3 protein: CASSYSGWGNSGNTIYF; CDR3 DNA: TGTGCCAGCAGTTACTCGGGATGGGGCAACTCTGGAAACACCATATATTTT; clone size: -; D gene: -; J gene: TRBJ1-3; V gene: TRBV6-2/TRBV6-3
CDR3 protein: CASSLTGTTQETQYF; CDR3 DNA: TGCGCCAGCAGCTTGACAGGGACGACCCAAGAGACCCAGTACTTC; clone size: many; D gene: -; J gene: TRBJ2-5; V gene: TRBV5-1
CDR3 protein: CSASAGAKNIQYF; CDR3 DNA: TGCAGTGCTAGTGCGGGAGCCAAAAACATTCAGTACTTC; clone size: -; D gene: -; J gene: TRBJ2-4; V gene: TRBV20-1
CDR3 protein: CASSPRGVYQETQYF; CDR3 DNA: TGTGCCAGCAGCCCAAGGGGCGTATACCAAGAGACCCAGTACTTC; clone size: few; D gene: -; J gene: TRBJ2-5; V gene: TRBV6-1
CDR3 protein: CASGYGLAGDNEQFF; CDR3 DNA: TGTGCTAGTGGGTATGGACTAGCGGGGGACAATGAGCAGTTCTTC; clone size: many; D gene: TRBD2; J gene: TRBJ2-1; V gene: TRBV12-5
CDR3 protein: CAGRGTEYEQYF; CDR3 DNA: TGTGCCGGACGGGGGACAGAATACGAGCAGTACTTC; clone size: few; D gene: -; J gene: TRBJ2-7; V gene: TRBV6-1
CDR3 protein: CSASFGPTNEKLFF; CDR3 DNA: TGCAGTGCCAGCTTTGGCCCAACTAATGAAAAACTGTTTTTT; clone size: few; D gene: -; J gene: TRBJ1-4; V gene: TRBV20-1
CDR3 protein: CASTPGTGINYEQYF; CDR3 DNA: TGTGCCAGCACCCCAGGGACAGGAATTAATTACGAGCAGTACTTC; clone size: many; D gene: TRBD1; J gene: TRBJ2-7; V gene: TRBV7-9
CDR3 protein: CASSPRQNGELFF; CDR3 DNA: TGTGCCAGCAGCCCCAGACAAAACGGGGAGCTGTTTTTT; clone size: many; D gene: -; J gene: TRBJ2-2; V gene: TRBV11-2
CDR3 protein: CASSPQNLGNTIYF; CDR3 DNA: TGTGCCAGCAGCCCCCAAAACCTTGGAAACACCATATATTTT; clone size: -; D gene: -; J gene: TRBJ1-3; V gene: TRBV9
CDR3 protein: CASSLWTGPNSPLHF; CDR3 DNA: TGTGCCAGCAGTCTCTGGACAGGCCCTAATTCACCCCTCCACTTT; clone size: many; D gene: TRBD1; J gene: TRBJ1-6; V gene: TRBV27
CDR3 protein: CASERGEFSYEQYF; CDR3 DNA: TGTGCCAGCGAGAGGGGCGAGTTCAGCTACGAGCAGTACTTC; clone size: many; D gene: -; J gene: TRBJ2-7; V gene: TRBV2
CDR3 protein: CASSQDRPSGFVYAEAFF; CDR3 DNA: TGCGCCAGCAGCCAAGATCGTCCGTCGGGTTTTGTCTACGCTGAAGCTTTCTTT; clone size: -; D gene: -; J gene: TRBJ1-1; V gene: TRBV4-1
CDR3 protein: CASSFTGGEETQYF; CDR3 DNA: TGTGCCAGCAGCTTTACAGGGGGCGAAGAGACCCAGTACTTC; clone size: few; D gene: TRBD1; J gene: TRBJ2-5; V gene: TRBV7-3
CDR3 protein: CAWGPPGLVSYEQYF; CDR3 DNA: TGTGCCTGGGGACCTCCCGGACTAGTCTCCTACGAGCAGTACTTC; clone size: -; D gene: TRBD2; J gene: TRBJ2-7; V gene: TRBV30
CDR3 protein: CASSATSGPYNEQFF; CDR3 DNA: TGTGCCAGCAGCGCGACTAGCGGGCCCTACAATGAGCAGTTCTTC; clone size: few; D gene: TRBD2; J gene: TRBJ2-1; V gene: TRBV14
CDR3 protein: CASKDRVLAGELFF; CDR3 DNA: TGTGCCAGCAAAGACAGGGTCTTAGCCGGGGAGCTGTTTTTT; clone size: many; D gene: TRBD1; J gene: TRBJ2-2; V gene: TRBV2
CDR3 protein: CASSRFGRGTGSNEQFF; CDR3 DNA: TGTGCCAGCAGCCGCTTCGGTAGGGGGACTGGAAGCAATGAGCAGTTCTTC; clone size: many; D gene: -; J gene: TRBJ2-1; V gene: TRBV7-2
CDR3 protein: CASSLPPRTGELFF; CDR3 DNA: TGCGCCAGCAGCTTACCCCCAAGAACCGGGGAGCTGTTTTTT; clone size: few; D gene: -; J gene: TRBJ2-2; V gene: TRBV5-1
CDR3 protein: CASSQVTYEQYF; CDR3 DNA: TGTGCCAGCAGCCAAGTCACCTACGAGCAGTACTTC; clone size: many; D gene: -; J gene: TRBJ2-7; V gene: TRBV3-1